These 12 T cell receptor beta chains originate from one sample sequenced in a study of T cell responses to AZD1222 COVID-19 vaccine. Profiling relied on immunoSEQ multiplex PCR, and the TCRdb table lists in-frame clones only, not all of them. Found here are fewer than 85,000 clones, 70% to 90% of them singletons; the top ten hold 1% to 1.5%. The sequencing used peripheral blood, collected 28 days after the second AZD1222 dose. The receptors were sampled from an adult who received the AZD1222 COVID-19 vaccine.

This chain connects TRBV5-5 to TRBJ1-5, with D unresolved. The V gene's germline CDR1 is SGHKS and CDR2 YYEKEE (reference sequence). The V gene lost 0 bases and the J gene lost 7 bases, with 14 bases spanning the gap. The CDR3 consists of 15 residues. The CDR3 region is CASSLGLTTRQPQHF. The CDR3 nucleotides read TGTGCCAGCAGCTTGGGCTTGACTACCAGGCAGCCCCAGCATTTT.

V and J are TRBV7-8 and TRBJ1-4; unclear D gene. Germline V gene sequence: CDR1 SGHVS, CDR2 FQNEAQ. The CDR3 is 14 residues long. V lost 2 bases and J 8 bases, leaving 12 bases between the germline ends. The CDR3 DNA reads as TGTGCCAGCAGCTTAAGCGCAGCTAGGGAAAAACTGTTTTTT. It yields the protein CASSLSAAREKLFF.

The V and J genes are TRBV18 and TRBJ2-7; maybe TRBD1 (5 bases). Germline CDR1 and CDR2: KGHSH and LQKENI. CDR3 size: 15 residues. V was clipped by 2 bases and J by 6 bases, with 17 bases between them. CDR3 in DNA: TGTGCCAGCTCACCAAGTCGGCAGGGAAAGCGCGAGCAGTACTTC. It encodes CASSPSRQGKREQYF.

This clone has only one observation. The CDR3 DNA reads as TGCGCCAGCACACAGAAACCTTGTAATTCACCCCTCCACTTT. This gives the protein CASTQKPCNSPLHF. This sequence joins TRBV23-1 and TRBJ1-6; D is unresolved. TRBV23-1 is treated as an ORF (open reading frame) with a function not yet certain. Trimming pared 7 bases from V and 6 bases from J, leaving 13 bases between. CDR3 length equals 14 residues.

The chain carries TRBV2 and TRBJ1-2; tentatively, D is TRBD1 (5 bases). The germline V gene has CDR1 SNHLY and CDR2 FYNNEI. The CDR3 spans 15 residues. Trimming pared 6 bases from V and 4 bases from J, leaving 18 bases between. CDR3 DNA sequence: TGTGCCAGCAGCGTAGATCCGGGACTCATCTATGGCTACACCTTC. It encodes CASSVDPGLIYGYTF.

The chain joins TRBV6-5 to TRBJ1-2; no reliable D call. CDR1 and CDR2 from the germline V gene are MNHEY and SVGAGI. V shed 5 bases and J shed 7 bases, with 17 bases lying between them. This CDR3 region has 14 residues. The CDR3 bases are TGTGCCAGCAGTAATGGTTTGGGCCGGGGTGGCTACACCTTC. It specifies CASSNGLGRGGYTF.

The gene calls are TRBV7-9 and TRBJ1-1, with a tentative D call TRBD1 (6 bases). V was trimmed by 3 bases and J by 1 base, leaving 15 bases between them. This CDR3 comprises 16 residues. The germline V gene has CDR1 SEHNR and CDR2 FQNEAQ (reference sequence). CDR3: CASSFTTGRANTEAFF. CDR3 in DNA: TGTGCCAGCAGCTTCACGACAGGCCGTGCGAACACTGAAGCTTTCTTT.

The chain combines TRBV7-6 with TRBJ2-1, with 12 bases identical to TRBD2. J lost 7 bases, V lost 5 bases, and 6 bases had no gene match. Looked up from germline, CDR1 is SGHVS and CDR2 is FNYEAQ. CDR3 size: 15 residues. Written as DNA, the CDR3 is TGTGCCAGCAGCATGACTAGCGGGAGTGGGAATGAGCAGTTCTTC. This gives the protein CASSMTSGSGNEQFF.

The chain joins TRBV2 to TRBJ1-5; 7 bases align to TRBD1. From germline, CDR1 is SNHLY and CDR2 FYNNEI. J gave up 4 bases and V 2 bases, and 11 bases lay outside the gene matches. The CDR3 sequence is 17 residues long. CDR3 sequence reads: CASSEPPYAGGNQPQHF. Here the CDR3 DNA reads TGTGCCAGCAGTGAACCTCCCTACGCAGGGGGGAATCAGCCCCAGCATTTT.

This rearrangement joins TRBV30 to TRBJ1-5; TRBD1 might be the D (6 bases). The germline CDR1 and CDR2 sequences are GTSNPN and SVGIG (reference sequence). V was shortened by 2 bases and J by 4 bases, with 9 bases between the two germline ends. This CDR3 spans 13 amino acids. The CDR3 coding sequence is TGTGCCTGGAGTCCAGGGGATAATCAGCCCCAGCATTTT. Translated, it gives CAWSPGDNQPQHF.

Notes on this clone: An end of the junction differs from the germline gene, which may be a read error. The CDR3 coding sequence is TGCGCCAGCAGCCAAGAGGGGTCAGTTGTACGCTTT. It translates to CASSQEGSVVRF. The gene calls are TRBV4-1 and TRBJ1-6; D is undetermined. The germline V gene has CDR1 MGHRA and CDR2 YSYEKL. The CDR3 totals 12 residues.

This chain connects TRBV2 to TRBJ1-5; no definite D call. Germline V gives CDR1 SNHLY, CDR2 FYNNEI. Between the trimmed V and J ends, which lost 2 bases and 0 bases, there was a span of 11 bases. The CDR3 runs 16 residues. In DNA form, the CDR3 reads TGTGCCAGCAGTGAACAGTCCCAGTATAGCAATCAGCCCCAGCATTTT. It translates to CASSEQSQYSNQPQHF.